This T cell receptor beta chain was observed in a study of OX40 agonist ivuxolimab in advanced cancers. General study findings and limits: There was clonal expansion of CD4+ and CD8+ blood T cells by week 6 at 0.1 to 3.0 mg/kg. Some nonresponders additionally presented with little normalized T-cell clonal expansion. Fewer expanded clones were found on average in CD4+ than in CD8+ T cells.

Germline lookup yields CDR1 SGHTA and CDR2 FQGNSA. CDR3 size: 16 residues. V was shortened by 1 base and J by 4 bases, with 15 bases between the two germline ends. A word on this clone: Its antigen remains unknown.

Some clones are missing from TCRdb's copy, which holds only in-frame ones; the method was immunoSEQ multiplex PCR. The sample lists tens of thousands of clones, 86% occurring once. This chain links TRBV7-2 with TRBJ2-3; no clear D gene. Sequenced here: CD4+ or CD8+ T cells sorted from blood, sampled in a trial of the OX40 agonist ivuxolimab. The TCR originated in an adult with an advanced solid tumor such as melanoma, head and neck, liver or kidney cancer. In DNA form, the CDR3 reads TGTGCCAGCAGCTTAGGCCAGAGATTCCCCCCAGATACGCAGTATTTT. This translates into CASSLGQRFPPDTQYF.